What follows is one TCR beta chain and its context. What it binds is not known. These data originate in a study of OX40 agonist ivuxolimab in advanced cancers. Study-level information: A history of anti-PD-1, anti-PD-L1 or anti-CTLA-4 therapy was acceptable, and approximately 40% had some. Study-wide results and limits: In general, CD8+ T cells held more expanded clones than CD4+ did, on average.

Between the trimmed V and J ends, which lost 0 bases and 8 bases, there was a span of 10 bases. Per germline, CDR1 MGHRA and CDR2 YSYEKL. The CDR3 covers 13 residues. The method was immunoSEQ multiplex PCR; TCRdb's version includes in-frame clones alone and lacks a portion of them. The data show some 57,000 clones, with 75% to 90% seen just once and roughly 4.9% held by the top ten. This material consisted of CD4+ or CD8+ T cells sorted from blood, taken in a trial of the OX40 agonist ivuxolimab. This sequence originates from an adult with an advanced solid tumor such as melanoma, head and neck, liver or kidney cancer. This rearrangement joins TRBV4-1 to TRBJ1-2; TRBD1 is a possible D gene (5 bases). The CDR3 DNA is TGCGCCAGCAGCCAAGATAGCGGGGGAGGCTACACCTTC. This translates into CASSQDSGGGYTF.